The next 29 T cell receptor beta chains were all read from a single sample in a study of blood T cell repertoires in COVID-19 (dated by TCRdb to the early 2020s). The library came from the immunoSEQ multiplex PCR assay. This immuneACCESS table, as held by TCRdb, lists in-frame sequences with V and J called but not all clones. Of the missing ones, under half trace to an unresolved V gene in checked studies; the others have no known cause. For this sample there are 250,000 to 300,000 clones; about 91% appear just once. The ten biggest clones cover around 12% of the sample. Sequencing used peripheral blood. The receptors stem from a woman aged 60-75 years with acute or convalescent COVID-19.

The V and J genes are TRBV29-1 and TRBJ2-3, with D perhaps matching TRBD1 (6 bases). The CDR3 covers 12 residues. Between the trimmed V and J ends, which lost 8 bases and 1 base, there was a span of 10 bases. Per germline, CDR1 SQVTM and CDR2 ANQGSEA. Here the CDR3 DNA reads TGCAGCATCTCAGGGGGCACAGATACGCAGTATTTT. It translates to CSISGGTDTQYF.

This rearrangement joins TRBV2 to TRBJ2-2, with 7 bases that match TRBD1. V dropped 7 bases and J dropped 0; count of bases not matched to a gene: 5. Germline CDR1 and CDR2: SNHLY and FYNNEI. The CDR3 totals 15 residues. CDR3 loop: CASTDRVANTGELFF. For the CDR3, the DNA is TGTGCCAGCACCGACAGGGTAGCGAACACCGGGGAGCTGTTTTTT.

This clone occurred a few times. V is TRBV19 and J is TRBJ1-1; a possible D gene is TRBD1 (5 bases). Deletions cut 5 bases from V and 4 bases from J, with 17 bases between. The CDR3 runs to 15 residues. The V gene's germline CDR1 is LNHDA and CDR2 SQIVND (reference sequence). The DNA for the CDR3 is TGTGCCAGTAGTCCACGGGGGGGGTTGAGCACTGAAGCTTTCTTT. It specifies CASSPRGGLSTEAFF.

This chain uses TRBV14 with TRBJ1-6; D gene unclear. Germline V gene sequence: CDR1 SGHDN, CDR2 FVKESK. The CDR3 totals 13 residues. V was trimmed by 4 bases and J by 10 bases, leaving 11 bases between them. Here the CDR3 reads CASSLSQVSPLHF. The CDR3 coding sequence is TGTGCCAGCAGCCTTTCTCAGGTCTCACCCCTCCACTTT.

The chain recombines TRBV19 with TRBJ1-5; no clear D. Germline V gives CDR1 LNHDA, CDR2 SQIVND (reference sequence). The CDR3 consists of 15 residues. Between the trimmed V and J ends, which lost 0 bases and 7 bases, there was a span of 13 bases. CDR3 in amino acids: CASSIDPANGQPQHF. CDR3 in DNA: TGTGCCAGTAGTATAGATCCTGCAAACGGGCAGCCCCAGCATTTT.

This clone has only a few counts. The rearrangement uses TRBV9 and TRBJ1-4, with D unresolved. With 1 base removed from V and 8 bases from J, the gap between germline ends came to 6 bases. Per germline, CDR1 SGDLS and CDR2 YYNGEE. This CDR3 contains 12 residues. CDR3 sequence reads: CASSVPGEKLFF. The CDR3 DNA is TGTGCCAGCAGCGTACCAGGAGAAAAACTGTTTTTT.

The chain links TRBV9 to TRBJ2-7, with 8 positions matching TRBD1. The V gene end was trimmed by 4 bases and the J gene end by 2 bases; junction bases not matched to a gene: 11. This CDR3 spans 16 amino acids. Germline V gene sequence: CDR1 SGDLS, CDR2 YYNGEE. This CDR3 is CASSPQGAGSPYEQYF. The DNA for the CDR3 is TGTGCCAGCAGCCCCCAGGGGGCCGGCTCCCCCTACGAGCAGTACTTC.

This sequence joins TRBV7-9 and TRBJ2-5; the match to TRBD2 covers 10 bases. The J segment lost 4 bases and the V segment lost 1 base, leaving 3 bases of the junction unmatched. Germline loops: CDR1 SEHNR, CDR2 FQNEAQ (reference sequence). The CDR3 length is 15 residues. CDR3: CASSLGASGRETQYF. CDR3 DNA sequence: TGTGCCAGCAGCTTAGGTGCTAGCGGGAGAGAGACCCAGTACTTC.

The genes are TRBV19 and TRBJ2-7; 7 nucleotides line up with TRBD2. The CDR3 loop spans 12 amino acids. CDR1 is LNHDA and CDR2 is SQIVND in the germline V gene (reference sequence). With 9 bases clipped from V and 3 bases from J, the junction kept 5 bases outside the gene matches. CDR3: CASRDYNYEQYF. The CDR3 nucleotides read TGTGCCAGCAGGGACTATAACTACGAGCAGTACTTC.

The V gene is TRBV19, the J gene TRBJ1-4; the match to TRBD1 covers 10 bases. V gave up 9 bases and J gave up 3 bases; unmatched junction bases: 10. CDR1 and CDR2 from the germline V gene are LNHDA and SQIVND (reference sequence). There are 16 residues in the CDR3. The CDR3 DNA reads TGTGCCAGCGGGGACAGGGGTACTACGGCTAATGAAAAACTGTTTTTT. Translation: CASGDRGTTANEKLFF.

The rearrangement uses TRBV5-5 and TRBJ1-1; D gene uncertain. The CDR3 spans 14 residues. V was clipped by 0 bases and J by 1 base, with 7 bases between them. From germline, CDR1 is SGHKS and CDR2 YYEKEE (reference sequence). CDR3 sequence: CASSLDTANTEAFF. CDR3 coding DNA: TGTGCCAGCAGCTTGGATACAGCGAACACTGAAGCTTTCTTT.

The chain links TRBV19 to TRBJ1-2; 7 nucleotides line up with TRBD1. Looked up from germline, CDR1 is LNHDA and CDR2 is SQIVND (reference sequence). The CDR3 extends over 16 amino acids. V was pared by 3 bases and J by 9 bases, with 16 bases of the junction left unmatched. CDR3 protein: CASSIVISGGTLRYTF. CDR3 bases: TGTGCCAGTAGTATCGTGATTTCAGGGGGTACCCTTCGCTACACCTTC.

The chain joins TRBV29-1 to TRBJ2-3; 7 positions agree with TRBD1. This CDR3 comprises 16 residues. CDR1 and CDR2 from the germline V gene are SQVTM and ANQGSEA. With V trimmed by 3 bases and J by 6 bases, 15 bases remained unmatched. DNA for the CDR3: TGCAGCGTTGAGCAAATCAGGGGGTTCCGTATGGATACGCAGTATTTT. It yields the protein CSVEQIRGFRMDTQYF.

J is TRBJ1-5 and V is TRBV2; D is unresolved. The germline V gene encodes CDR1 SNHLY and CDR2 FYNNEI. The length of the CDR3 is 11 residues. Trimming stripped 9 bases from V and 5 bases from J, with 8 bases between. The CDR3 region has the DNA TGTGCCAGACTGGTAGATCAGCCCCAGCATTTT. It is translated as CARLVDQPQHF.

The gene calls are TRBV7-9 and TRBJ1-6, with D possibly being TRBD1 (6 bases). This CDR3 has 14 amino acids. Looked up from germline, CDR1 is SEHNR and CDR2 is FQNEAQ (reference sequence). Trimming removed 2 bases at V and 8 bases at J, with 10 bases between. CDR3 sequence: CASSLSGADSPLHF. The CDR3, as DNA: TGTGCCAGCAGCTTATCAGGGGCAGATTCACCCCTCCACTTT.

The CDR3 DNA is TGTGCCAGCAGCTTAGGGCAGGGGAATAGCAATCAGCCCCAGCATTTT. Residues: CASSLGQGNSNQPQHF. The chain carries TRBV7-2 and TRBJ1-5; maybe TRBD1 (6 bases). The CDR3 length is 16 residues. The V and J ends lost 1 base and 0 bases respectively, with 10 bases between them. Germline V gene sequence: CDR1 SGHTA, CDR2 FQGNSA.

The rearrangement joins TRBV24-1 to TRBJ2-1; 10 bases align to TRBD2. V gave up 4 bases and J gave up 2 bases; unmatched junction bases: 4. Per the germline V gene, CDR1 is KGHDR and CDR2 is SFDVKD. This CDR3 comprises 16 residues. The CDR3 spells CATSDPSGRAYNEQFF. CDR3 bases: TGTGCCACCAGTGACCCCAGCGGGAGGGCCTACAATGAGCAGTTCTTC.

This chain links TRBV5-1 with TRBJ1-4; possible D gene TRBD1, 6 bases. Trimming cost V 4 bases and J 1 base, with 20 bases left between them. Germline CDR1 reads SGHRS; CDR2 reads YFSETQ. The CDR3 runs to 18 residues. Here the CDR3 reads CASSPVGGAIVTNEKLFF. The CDR3 nucleotides are TGCGCCAGCAGCCCGGTAGGGGGGGCGATCGTAACTAATGAAAAACTGTTTTTT.

The rearrangement links TRBV28 to TRBJ2-2; D is possibly TRBD2 (6 bases). Looked up from germline, CDR1 is MDHEN and CDR2 is SYDVKM. This CDR3 spans 13 amino acids. The V end was cut by 6 bases, the J end by 7 bases, with 12 bases between. The CDR3 DNA reads TGTGCCAGCAGCCTGGGACTTCACGGGGAGCTGTTTTTT. It translates to CASSLGLHGELFF.

A single count supports this clone. The rearrangement joins TRBV5-4 to TRBJ2-3, with TRBD2 matching over 12 bases. With 1 base clipped from V and 5 bases from J, the junction kept 5 bases outside the gene matches. Germline CDR1 is SGHNT and CDR2 is YYREEE (reference sequence). This CDR3 has 16 amino acids. The CDR3, as DNA: TGTGCCAGCAGCTTGCTAGCGGGGGGGCCAGGAGATACGCAGTATTTT. Translating gives CASSLLAGGPGDTQYF. The whole variable domain, filled in from reference TRBV5-4 and TRBJ2-3, reads ETGVTQSPTHLIKTRGQQVTLRCSSQSGHNTVSWYQQALGQGPQFIFQYYREEENGRGNFPPRFSGLQFPNYSSELNVNALELDDSALYLCASSLLAGGPGDTQYFGPGTRLTVL.

The V and J genes are TRBV5-1 and TRBJ2-3; D is uncertain. Looked up from germline, CDR1 is SGHRS and CDR2 is YFSETQ. Trimming shortened V by 1 base and J by 0 bases, and 6 bases separated the two germline ends. The CDR3 contains 14 residues. The CDR3 spells CASSLLGSTDTQYF. The CDR3 region has the DNA TGCGCCAGCAGCTTGTTGGGCAGCACAGATACGCAGTATTTT. The full variable domain, completed using reference TRBV5-1 and TRBJ2-3, is KAGVTQTPRYLIKTRGQQVTLSCSPISGHRSVSWYQQTPGQGLQFLFEYFSETQRNKGNFPGRFSGRQFSNSRSEMNVSTLELGDSALYLCASSLLGSTDTQYFGPGTRLTVL.

The chain has TRBV5-4 and TRBJ2-3; 10 bases agree with TRBD1. The germline V gene encodes CDR1 SGHNT and CDR2 YYREEE (reference sequence). Trimming cost V 4 bases and J 3 bases; bases outside gene matches: 5. This CDR3 region has 15 residues. This CDR3 reads CASSTPGQGTDTQYF. The DNA of the CDR3 is TGTGCCAGCAGCACTCCGGGACAGGGGACAGATACGCAGTATTTT.

The CDR3 loop reads CASSYSRVNSEQYF. The CDR3, as DNA: TGTGCCAGCAGTTACTCGAGGGTGAATAGCGAGCAGTACTTC. The chain carries TRBV6-2 or TRBV6-3 and TRBJ2-7, with TRBD2 as a possible D gene (5 bases). V was pared by 0 bases and J by 6 bases, with 12 bases between. The CDR3 sequence is 14 residues long. CDR1 is MNHEY and CDR2 is SVGEGT in the germline V gene.

This clone was found once. The chain joins TRBV5-1 to TRBJ2-3; 8 bases fit TRBD2. The germline V gene encodes CDR1 SGHRS and CDR2 YFSETQ. The CDR3 extends over 15 amino acids. The V segment lost 3 bases and the J segment 5 bases; nucleotides outside the gene matches: 8. The CDR3 region is CASSSDSGIGDTQYF. Here the CDR3 DNA reads TGCGCCAGCAGCTCCGATAGCGGGATAGGAGATACGCAGTATTTT.

CDR3 bases: TGTGCCACCAGCAGAGAAATAGGACAGAAAAACACAGATACGCAGTATTTT. Amino acid sequence: CATSREIGQKNTDTQYF. This chain joins TRBV15 and TRBJ2-3; weak D call: TRBD1 (6 bases). V was trimmed by 0 bases and J by 2 bases, leaving 15 bases between them. From germline, CDR1 is LNHNV and CDR2 YYDKDF (reference sequence). This CDR3 spans 17 amino acids.

This chain links TRBV19 with TRBJ1-1, with D possibly being TRBD1 (6 bases). Trimming pared 6 bases from V and 5 bases from J, leaving 19 bases between. The length of the CDR3 is 15 residues. Germline V gene lookup returns CDR1 LNHDA and CDR2 SQIVND (reference sequence). This CDR3 reads CASSLLGGAGTEAFF. DNA for the CDR3: TGTGCCAGTAGCCTGTTGGGGGGGGCGGGAACTGAAGCTTTCTTT. The full variable domain, completed using reference TRBV19 and TRBJ1-1, is DGGITQSPKYLFRKEGQNVTLSCEQNLNHDAMYWYRQDPGQGLRLIYYSQIVNDFQKGDIAEGYSVSREKKESFPLTVTSAQKNPTAFYLCASSLLGGAGTEAFFGQGTRLTVV.

V usage is TRBV13 and J usage is TRBJ2-1; 9 nucleotides line up with TRBD2. CDR1 PRHDT and CDR2 FYEKMQ come from the germline V gene (reference sequence). The CDR3 length is 16 residues. The V segment lost 5 bases and the J segment 7 bases; nucleotides outside the gene matches: 12. The CDR3 nucleotides are TGTGCCAGCAGCCCCCTGGGGCGGGGGGGAGTGAATGAGCAGTTCTTC. Protein: CASSPLGRGGVNEQFF. Combining the CDR3 with reference TRBV13 and TRBJ2-1 gives the whole variable domain AAGVIQSPRHLIKEKRETATLKCYPIPRHDTVYWYQQGPGQDPQFLISFYEKMQSDKGSIPDRFSAQQFSDYHSELNMSSLELGDSALYFCASSPLGRGGVNEQFFGPGTRLTVL.

This sequence joins TRBV27 and TRBJ1-3; D is uncertain. The CDR3 runs 14 residues. Trimming removed 4 bases at V and 0 bases at J, with 7 bases between. CDR1 and CDR2 from the germline V gene are MNHEY and SMNVEV (reference sequence). The DNA of the CDR3 is TGTGCCAGCAGTTCGCACGGCTCTGGAAACACCATATATTTT. Translation gives CASSSHGSGNTIYF.

The genes are TRBV9 and TRBJ1-2, with 7 bases lining up with TRBD1. The V gene's germline CDR1 is SGDLS and CDR2 YYNGEE. The V segment lost 0 bases and the J segment 1 base; nucleotides outside the gene matches: 6. This CDR3 region has 16 residues. The CDR3 reads CASSVETTGFNYGYTF. DNA of the CDR3: TGTGCCAGCAGCGTAGAGACGACAGGGTTTAACTATGGCTACACCTTC.